The sequence of this T cell receptor (beta chain) was determined in a study of cytomegalovirus exposure and HLA in healthy donors. Germline CDR1 and CDR2: SGHVS and FNYEAQ. CDR3 length: 15 amino acids. With 6 bases clipped from V and 1 base from J, the junction kept 4 bases outside the gene matches. Details on this clone: The sample contains more than one DNA sequence encoding this CDR3.

The study ran its PCR with 60 Vbeta and 13 Jbeta primers. Some clones are missing from TCRdb's copy, which holds only in-frame ones; the method was immunoSEQ multiplex PCR. The data hold 150,000 to 200,000 clones, with 70% to 90% observed a single time. This sequence was found in a young man in good health and CMV-seropositive. The sequencing sample was made of PBMCs. V and J are TRBV7-6 and TRBJ1-4; 8 bases agree with TRBD1. CDR3 residues: CASSTGTGTNEKLFF. The CDR3 nucleotides read TGTGCCAGCAGTACTGGGACAGGAACTAATGAAAAACTGTTTTTT.